This T cell receptor (beta chain) was sequenced for a study of T cell responses to AZD1222 COVID-19 vaccine. This CDR3 has 16 residues. The germline gives CDR1 SGHRS, CDR2 YFSETQ. With 4 bases clipped from V and 5 bases from J, the junction kept 6 bases outside the gene matches. Some clones are missing from TCRdb's copy, which holds only in-frame ones; the method was immunoSEQ multiplex PCR. Among about 70,000 clones listed, 90% were seen once. In its sample, this clone was seen once. Its antigen is currently unknown. Study-level results: Repertoires were obtained solely post-peak T cell response. Spike-specific TCR depth and breadth grew after two AZD1222 doses. It was only 6 or 7 AZD1222 recipients who were seropositive at baseline.

It was second doses at about 4 or about 12 weeks that were pooled. The chain has TRBV5-1 and TRBJ1-4; 12 bases match TRBD1. The sample here was peripheral blood, taken 28 days after the second AZD1222 dose. The TCR was taken from an adult who received the AZD1222 COVID-19 vaccine. CDR3 in DNA: TGCGCCAGCAGCCCCGGGACAGGGGGCCGAAATGAAAAACTGTTTTTT. It specifies CASSPGTGGRNEKLFF.